This T cell receptor beta chain stems from a study of OX40 agonist ivuxolimab in advanced cancers. Study conclusions and caveats: In the 0.1 to 3.0 mg/kg range, CD4+ and CD8+ blood T cells had expanded clonally by week 6.

This CDR3 is 11 amino acids long. Germline V CDR1 and CDR2: MGHRA, YSYEKL. V dropped 1 base and J dropped 12 bases, with 9 bases sitting between them. On this clone: The antigen remains undetermined.

This table comes from immunoSEQ multiplex PCR, and its TCRdb copy is limited to in-frame clones, with some not included. The sample consists of about 73,000 clones, 75% to 90% of them appearing once. Blood sampling was done at baseline, cycle 4 day 1, and cycle 7 day 1. Sample: CD4+ or CD8+ T cells sorted from blood, taken in a trial of the OX40 agonist ivuxolimab. The clonotype comes from an adult with an advanced solid tumor such as melanoma, head and neck, liver or kidney cancer. V gene TRBV4-1 combines with J gene TRBJ1-2, with a tentative D call TRBD1 (5 bases). For the CDR3, the DNA is TGCGCCAGCAGCCAAGGACAGAATCACACCTTC. As protein: CASSQGQNHTF.